This T cell receptor (beta chain) was sequenced for a study of a mutant IDH1 vaccine in newly diagnosed glioma. Study in general: Vaccines began 4-6 weeks after radiotherapy alone, or with temozolomide cycles.

About this clone itself: What it recognizes is unknown.

The CDR3 is 15 residues long. Trimming took 5 bases from V and 2 from J; bases not matched to a gene: 8. The V gene's germline CDR1 is SGHRS and CDR2 YFSETQ. Here immunoSEQ multiplex PCR was the method, and the copy in TCRdb shows in-frame clones only, minus some. Of roughly 34,000 clones listed, about four fifths were seen once; the top ten hold about 30%. The time point denotes: week 47, end of study. Alongside topical imiquimod, each dose of vaccine comprised 300 ug of mutant IDH1 20-mer peptide. The origin of this receptor is a man younger than 45 with glioma. The starting material was PBMCs, obtained from a glioma patient whose treatment included an IDH1 peptide vaccine. The chain is built from TRBV5-1 and TRBJ2-3, with 7 bases identical to TRBD2. The chain's CDR3 is CASSVGGTPTDTQYF. The CDR3 coding sequence is TGCGCCAGCAGTGTGGGGGGGACCCCCACAGATACGCAGTATTTT.